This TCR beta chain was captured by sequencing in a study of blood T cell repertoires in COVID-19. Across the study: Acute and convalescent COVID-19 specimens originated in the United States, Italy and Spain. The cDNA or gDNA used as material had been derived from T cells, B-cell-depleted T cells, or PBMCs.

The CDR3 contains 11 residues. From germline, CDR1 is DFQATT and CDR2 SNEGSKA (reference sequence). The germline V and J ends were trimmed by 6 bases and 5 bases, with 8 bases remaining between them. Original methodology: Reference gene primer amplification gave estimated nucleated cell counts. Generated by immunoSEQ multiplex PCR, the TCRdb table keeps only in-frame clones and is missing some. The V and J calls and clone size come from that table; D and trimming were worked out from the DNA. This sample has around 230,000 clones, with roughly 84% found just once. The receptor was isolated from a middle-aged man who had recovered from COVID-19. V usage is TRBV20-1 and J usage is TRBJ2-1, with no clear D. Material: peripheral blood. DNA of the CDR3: TGCAGTGCAGCGATAAACAATGAGCAGTTCTTC. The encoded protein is CSAAINNEQFF.